Listed here is a single T cell receptor beta chain. The specificity of this receptor is unknown. It has no much larger one-base neighbor in the sample; base qualities were not kept. Every donor was a healthy Caucasian. The entry originates in a study of identical twins listed by TCRdb under 2016. Concerning the study at large: The study deep-sequenced TCR alpha and beta repertoires from monozygotic twins, unrelated adults of various ages and cord blood to test whether fetal clonotypes persist. Replicate twin experiments were performed at different times using different library preparation protocols to rule out contamination.

Libraries were built with 5' RACE. The sample was run on an Illumina HiSeq 2000. A universal primer binding site was introduced by template switching, and a unique molecular identifier was present in the final cDNA, enabling accurate counting of TCR cDNA molecules. Specific primers in the conserved constant-segment region were used to synthesize first-strand cDNA for TCR alpha and beta chains. Each cDNA library was double barcoded, with a SMART-Mk sample barcode plus Illumina barcodes, to control for contamination. TruSeq adapter sequences and Illumina sample barcodes were added in two successive PCR steps. The TCR alpha and beta cDNA libraries were sequenced on the Illumina HiSeq platform using custom primers. The original pipeline was this. Raw reads were processed with MiGEC to extract unique molecular identifiers, and MiXCR was used to determine CDR3 positions. For each individual, recombination models were inferred using an EM algorithm with the repgenHMM and IGoR tools. Shared clonotype analysis was performed with the tcR package in R, normalizing sharing by the product of cloneset sizes. Out-of-frame nonproductive sequences were analyzed to study raw recombination free of thymic and clonal selection effects. TCRdb reran the public reads through fastp at Q25 and MiXCR, keeping productive beta chains. Duplicate CDR3 protein sequences are folded into a single record with the most common DNA and genes. V and J calls and clone size were set by TCRdb, not the authors. The sample table contains 1.5 million to 2 million distinct CDR3 sequences; only one count was recorded for around a third of them. Around 0.3% of the sample goes to the ten largest clones.

The CDR3 holds 17 amino acids from the cysteine to the phenylalanine. The CDR3 DNA has 51 bases and is translated from base 1. Deletion took 0 bases off V and 4 bases off J, with a span of 19 bases between the germline ends. From the germline V gene (reference sequence), CDR1 is DFQATT and CDR2 is SNEGSKA. Points the paper makes about the study in general: Excess twin sharing in beta out-of-frame sequences was weaker because fewer shared sequences lowered the signal-to-noise ratio. Because the same donors could not be followed over many years, the conclusions depended on cross-sectional statistical analysis. In monozygotic twins, out-of-frame TCR alpha sharing was systematically underestimated by recombination models, although the models agreed with sharing between unrelated individuals. Fewer insertions were carried by abundant cord blood beta clonotypes; a weaker similar trend was observed in young adult naive repertoires, while no such trend was observed in memory repertoires. Compared with coincidental sharing between unrelated individuals, an excess of low generation-probability sequences was observed among out-of-frame TCR alpha sequences shared between twins. Invariant T cells such as MAIT and iNKT could partly confound zero-insertion analyses, though diverse VJ usage argued against this for most clonotypes.

In this chain, TRBV20-1 is recombined with TRBJ2-1; matching of 6 bases hints at TRBD2 as the D gene. Sequenced: cord blood. This TCR was sampled from a newborn girl in good health. Here the CDR3 is given as CSARERRRRDLYNEQFF. The DNA sequence is as follows: TGCAGTGCTAGAGAAAGAAGAAGGCGGGACCTTTACAATGAGCAGTTCTTC.